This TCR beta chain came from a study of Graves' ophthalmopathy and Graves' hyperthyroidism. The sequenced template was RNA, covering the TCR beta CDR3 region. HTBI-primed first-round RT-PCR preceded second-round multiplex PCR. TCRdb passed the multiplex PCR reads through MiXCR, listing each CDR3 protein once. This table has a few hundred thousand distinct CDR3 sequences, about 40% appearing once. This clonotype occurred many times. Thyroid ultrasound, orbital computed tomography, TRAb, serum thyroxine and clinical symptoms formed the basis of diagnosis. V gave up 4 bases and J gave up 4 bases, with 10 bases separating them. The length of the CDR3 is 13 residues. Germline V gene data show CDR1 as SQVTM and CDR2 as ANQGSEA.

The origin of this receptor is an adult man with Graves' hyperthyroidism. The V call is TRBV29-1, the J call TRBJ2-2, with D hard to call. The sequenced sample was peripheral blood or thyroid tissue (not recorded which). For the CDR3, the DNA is TGCAGCGTTGTACCCCGAGGCACCGGGGAGCTGTTTTTT. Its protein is CSVVPRGTGELFF.